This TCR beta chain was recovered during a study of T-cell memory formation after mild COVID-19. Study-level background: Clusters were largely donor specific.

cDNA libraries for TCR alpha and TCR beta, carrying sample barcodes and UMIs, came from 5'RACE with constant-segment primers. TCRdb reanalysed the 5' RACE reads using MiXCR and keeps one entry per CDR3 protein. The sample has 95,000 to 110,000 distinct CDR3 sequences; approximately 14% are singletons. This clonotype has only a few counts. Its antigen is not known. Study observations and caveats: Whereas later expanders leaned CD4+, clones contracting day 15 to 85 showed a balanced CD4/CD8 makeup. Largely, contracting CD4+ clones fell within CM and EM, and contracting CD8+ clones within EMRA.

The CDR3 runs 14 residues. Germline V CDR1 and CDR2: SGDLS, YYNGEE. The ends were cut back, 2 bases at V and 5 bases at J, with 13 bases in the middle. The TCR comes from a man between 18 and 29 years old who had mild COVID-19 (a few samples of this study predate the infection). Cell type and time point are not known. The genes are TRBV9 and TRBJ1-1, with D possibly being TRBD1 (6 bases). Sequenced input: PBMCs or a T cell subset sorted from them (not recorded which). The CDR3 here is CASSVGVRGTEAFF. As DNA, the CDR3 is TGTGCCAGCAGCGTTGGAGTCAGGGGAACTGAAGCTTTCTTT.